This T cell receptor (beta chain) was sequenced during a study of neoadjuvant nivolumab and ipilimumab in lung cancer. Some clones are missing from TCRdb's copy, which holds only in-frame ones; the method was immunoSEQ multiplex PCR. The table has about 3,800 clones, more than 70% seen once; the top ten hold 3.5% to 6%. V was pared by 0 bases and J by 0 bases, with 11 bases between. This CDR3 has 17 residues. CDR1 and CDR2 from the germline V gene are MNHNS and SASEGT. This TCR came from an adult with non-small cell lung cancer. The source was adjacent normal lung tissue, collected after neoadjuvant nivolumab, alone or with ipilimumab, at or shortly before surgery. The chain employs TRBV6-1 and TRBJ1-4; D uncertain. CDR3: CASSEAGVGSTNEKLFF. In nucleotides, the CDR3 is TGTGCCAGCAGTGAAGCGGGCGTCGGTTCAACTAATGAAAAACTGTTTTTT.